This T cell receptor (beta chain) was observed in a study of blood T cell repertoires in COVID-19 (dated by TCRdb to between 2020 and 2021). For context, the study as a whole: Samples covering the acute and convalescent phases of COVID-19 were provided by collaborators in the United States, Italy and Spain. The material from the prospective study consisted of cDNA or gDNA derived from T cells, B-cell-depleted T cells, or PBMCs. Subjects who had been exposed to COVID-19, were actively infected with it, or had recovered from it provided the deeply sampled blood TCRbeta repertoires that made up the dataset. The repertoires were made available in a free public database intended to serve as a resource for research on the immune response to SARS-CoV-2. Samples were obtained from the ongoing ImmuneRACE study (first 160 participants) and from about 1,300 subjects provided by 6 global collaborators. A de-identified subject ID, COVID-19 status, age in years and sex were almost always included in the sample metadata. Where available, HLA class I and class II types were obtained from metadata supplied by the sample provider rather than from assay-based typing. The paper's findings and limits, for the study overall: Clinical and demographic metadata were provided uncurated, with the amount varying by source and participant.

V and J lose 0 bases and 7 bases, and a span of 17 bases separates them. CDR1 and CDR2 were assigned from the germline V gene as SGHRS and YFSETQ. From the cysteine through the phenylalanine, the CDR3 covers 17 amino acids. Just the 51-base CDR3 DNA is kept, in frame starting at base 1. This clone has only a few counts. What antigen it recognizes has not been identified. One base away there is no much larger clone; base qualities are not given. TCRbeta CDR3 regions were amplified from genomic DNA using the immunoSEQ Assay, a bias-controlled multiplex PCR. Per the authors' processing: Nucleated cell counts per sample were estimated from amplification of reference gene primers within the assay. Sequence reads were collapsed and filtered to measure the absolute abundance of every unique TCRbeta CDR3 rearrangement. Productive Simpson clonality was computed per sample as the square root of Simpson's diversity index over productive rearrangements. This is the immuneACCESS table as TCRdb keeps it, with only in-frame sequences that have V and J called. A part of the clones is gone; compared with another copy, unresolved V genes explain less than half, and the rest is unexplained. V, J and clone size reflect that table, while D and trimming were determined from the DNA. This sample gives about 170,000 clones in total; around nine tenths of them show up just once. The ten biggest clones cover 2.5% to 4% of the sample.

Whole blood was collected in K2EDTA tubes by collaborating institutions according to the institutions' own protocols. For TCRbeta analysis, collaborators shipped samples as frozen whole blood, isolated PBMCs, or DNA extracted from either of those sample types. This chain is built from TRBV5-1 and TRBJ1-6, and TRBD1 may be the D gene, going by 5 matching bases. What was sequenced was peripheral blood. The TCR originated in an older man with acute or convalescent COVID-19. The sequenced DNA is TGCGCCAGCAGCTTGGCAGGGTTGGACGTTGGGAATTCACCCCTCCACTTT. It codes for CASSLAGLDVGNSPLHF.